The clone carrying this T cell receptor beta chain is categorized as medium-sized. This beta chain was picked up by a library intended for alpha chains and is off target, so its count carries little meaning. This specimen belongs to a study of spatial heterogeneity in lung cancer. The overall study: Beta-chain sequences were consistently detected more often than alpha-chain sequences.

Time point specified: sample taken at primary tumor resection. Sequencing was performed on whole RNA extracted from tumor and nontumor lung tissue, or from frozen PBMC, and the material was left unsorted. TCRdb ran MiXCR on the 5' RACE reads and lists one entry per CDR3 protein. Here the sample spans thousands of distinct CDR3 sequences, approximately 4.7% being singletons. The sequenced sample was normal lung tissue next to the tumor, obtained at surgery. The receptor's source is a female donor with early-stage non-small cell lung cancer.

This chain's CDR3 is CASRPQTGVNTEAFF. The CDR3 nucleotides are TGTGCCAGCAGACCCCAAACCGGGGTGAACACTGAAGCTTTCTTT. The chain has TRBV12-3 or TRBV12-4 and TRBJ1-1; D gene uncertain. The CDR3 contains 15 residues. The V end was cut by 6 bases, the J end by 0 bases, with 14 bases between.